One and the same sample provided the 17 T cell receptor beta chains below, sequenced in a study of control samples from healthy donors and cancer patients (dated by TCRdb to 2018 to 2021). Library construction relied on the immunoSEQ multiplex PCR assay. In TCRdb, the immuneACCESS table is reduced to in-frame sequences with V and J assigned. These tables do not hold every clone; where another copy was compared, an unresolved V gene accounts for under half, and the others remain unexplained. For this sample there are about 110,000 clones; about four fifths appear just once. The ten largest clones represent about 13% of the sample. The sample was blood. These receptors were taken from a woman in her fifties or sixties in good health.

This rearrangement joins TRBV27 to TRBJ1-1; tentatively, D is TRBD1 (6 bases). In germline, CDR1 is MNHEY, CDR2 SMNVEV (reference sequence). The CDR3 is 12 residues long. V lost 6 bases to trimming and J lost 10 bases, with 15 bases between them. The CDR3: CASSQTGKGAFF. CDR3 sequence (DNA): TGTGCCAGCAGCCAAACAGGGAAAGGAGCTTTCTTT.

The rearrangement joins TRBV18 to TRBJ1-2; D might be TRBD1 (5 bases). CDR1 KGHSH and CDR2 LQKENI come from the germline V gene. Deletions cut 3 bases from V and 5 bases from J, with 10 bases between. This CDR3 spans 13 amino acids. CDR3 coding DNA: TGTGCCAGCTCACCCGGGACGGAGTATGGCTACACCTTC. Amino acids: CASSPGTEYGYTF.

V is TRBV7-3 and J is TRBJ2-7; 8 bases match TRBD1. Germline assignment: CDR1 SGHTA and CDR2 FQGTGA. This CDR3 spans 15 amino acids. V dropped 6 bases and J dropped 3; count of bases not matched to a gene: 10. The CDR3 DNA sequence: TGTGCCAGCAGATTATCGGGACAGGACCTCTACGAGCAGTACTTC. This translates into CASRLSGQDLYEQYF. The complete variable domain, with remaining parts taken from reference TRBV7-3 and TRBJ2-7, reads GAGVSQTPSNKVTEKGKYVELRCDPISGHTALYWYRQSLGQGPEFLIYFQGTGAADDSGLPNDRFFAVRPEGSVSTLKIQRTERGDSAVYLCASRLSGQDLYEQYFGPGTRLTVT.

This clone was seen once. This rearrangement joins TRBV6-5 to TRBJ2-3, with 10 bases aligning to TRBD2. Germline values: CDR1 MNHEY, CDR2 SVGAGI. With 7 bases clipped from V and 1 base from J, the junction kept 5 bases outside the gene matches. The length of the CDR3 is 15 residues. CDR3 sequence (DNA): TGTGCCAGCATTCTAGCGGGAGAAGGCACAGATACGCAGTATTTT. This codes for CASILAGEGTDTQYF.

V gene TRBV7-2 combines with J gene TRBJ2-1, with 12 bases that match TRBD1. V gave up 1 base and J gave up 6 bases; unmatched junction bases: 4. The CDR3 has 16 residues. In germline, CDR1 is SGHTA, CDR2 FQGNSA. DNA of the CDR3: TGTGCCAGCAGCTTAGAGGGACAGGGGGCTGGCAATGAGCAGTTCTTC. This sequence encodes CASSLEGQGAGNEQFF. The full variable domain, completed using reference TRBV7-2 and TRBJ2-1, is GAGVSQSPSNKVTEKGKDVELRCDPISGHTALYWYRQSLGQGLEFLIYFQGNSAPDKSGLPSDRFSAERTGGSVSTLTIQRTQQEDSAVYLCASSLEGQGAGNEQFFGPGTRLTVL.

Notes on this clone: Other DNA sequences within the sample encode an identical CDR3. The DNA of the CDR3 is TGTGCCAGCAGTTTACACGGCAATCAGCCCCAGCATTTT. Translated, it gives CASSLHGNQPQHF. The V gene is TRBV12-3 or TRBV12-4, the J gene TRBJ1-5; D remains ambiguous. V was shortened by 2 bases and J by 2 bases, with 4 bases between the two germline ends. The CDR3 runs 13 residues.

The chain employs TRBV28 and TRBJ1-1; D gene uncertain. Trimming cost V 2 bases and J 1 base, with 8 bases left between them. CDR3 length: 14 amino acids. The germline V gene has CDR1 MDHEN and CDR2 SYDVKM. CDR3 coding DNA: TGTGCCAGCAGTTTAGTGGAGGGGAACACTGAAGCTTTCTTT. Translating it yields CASSLVEGNTEAFF.

The genes are TRBV4-3 and TRBJ2-5, with 8 bases lining up with TRBD2. This CDR3 has 16 residues. V lost 1 base, J lost 4 bases, and 8 bases stayed unmatched. Germline assignment: CDR1 LGHNA and CDR2 YSLEER. CDR3 in amino acids: CASSQGLGGGLETQYF. The CDR3 DNA reads as TGCGCCAGCAGCCAAGGCCTGGGCGGGGGGTTAGAGACCCAGTACTTC.

The chain carries TRBV18 and TRBJ2-3; D is undetermined. Germline CDR1 and CDR2: KGHSH and LQKENI. This CDR3 has 14 amino acids. V shed 3 bases and J shed 0 bases, with 7 bases lying between them. The CDR3 bases are TGTGCCAGCTCACCTCCGGAAAGCACAGATACGCAGTATTTT. Translating gives CASSPPESTDTQYF.

This clone appeared a few times. The chain joins TRBV4-2 to TRBJ1-6; D is unresolved. Germline lookup yields CDR1 LGHNA and CDR2 YNFKEQ. The germline V and J ends were trimmed by 4 bases and 5 bases, with 9 bases remaining between them. This CDR3 has 14 amino acids. In DNA, the CDR3 is TGTGCCAGCAGCCGCGACGGGAATAATTCACCCCTCCACTTT. Translated: CASSRDGNNSPLHF.

This chain links TRBV11-3 with TRBJ2-5; 10 bases fit TRBD1. The length of the CDR3 is 15 residues. CDR1 is SGHNT, CDR2 YENEEA, per germline. The ends lost 4 bases at V and 2 bases at J; junction bases unmatched: 4. CDR3 in DNA: TGTGCCAGCAGCTCCCGGACAGGGGGGCAAGAGACCCAGTACTTC. It specifies CASSSRTGGQETQYF.

The V call is TRBV14, the J call TRBJ1-1; D call uncertain. V was pared by 0 bases and J by 8 bases, with 10 bases between. The germline V gene encodes CDR1 SGHDN and CDR2 FVKESK. The CDR3 is 13 amino acids. The CDR3 loop is CASSQDSRVEAFF. The CDR3 DNA follows: TGTGCCAGCAGCCAAGATTCGAGGGTAGAAGCTTTCTTT.

CDR3 amino acids: CASSEPGQIAGELFF. Written as DNA, the CDR3 is TGTGCCAGCAGCGAACCGGGACAGATCGCCGGGGAGCTGTTTTTT. The chain joins TRBV5-4 to TRBJ2-2, with 7 bases aligning to TRBD1. This CDR3 contains 15 residues. Germline V lookup: CDR1 SGHNT, CDR2 YYREEE (reference sequence). Trimming cost V 4 bases and J 6 bases; bases outside gene matches: 9.

V is TRBV18 and J is TRBJ1-2; possible D gene TRBD1, 6 bases. V gave up 6 bases and J gave up 7 bases, with 15 bases separating them. The V gene's germline CDR1 is KGHSH and CDR2 LQKENI. This CDR3 has 13 amino acids. CDR3 in amino acids: CASSSGQKAGYTF. DNA of the CDR3: TGTGCCAGCTCCTCGGGACAAAAGGCTGGCTACACCTTC.

The V and J genes are TRBV30 and TRBJ2-3; D perhaps matches TRBD2 (6 bases). V gave up 0 bases and J gave up 4 bases, with 8 bases separating them. The CDR3 runs 13 residues. In germline, CDR1 is GTSNPN, CDR2 SVGIG (reference sequence). The CDR3 DNA sequence: TGTGCCTGGAGTGTACGGAGGGCAGATACGCAGTATTTT. It yields the protein CAWSVRRADTQYF.

V gene TRBV6-2 or TRBV6-3 combines with J gene TRBJ1-6, with 10 nucleotides matching TRBD1. J gave up 7 bases and V 6 bases, and 6 bases lay outside the gene matches. Germline lookup yields CDR1 MNHEY and CDR2 SVGEGT. CDR3 length: 15 amino acids. The CDR3 DNA follows: TGTGCCAGCAGCCGGGGACAGGGGATCAATTCACCCCTCCACTTT. Translated, it gives CASSRGQGINSPLHF.

The rearrangement uses TRBV11-2 and TRBJ1-4; D is unclear. CDR1 is SGHAT and CDR2 is FQNNGV in the germline V gene. Between the trimmed V and J ends, which lost 5 bases and 6 bases, there was a span of 10 bases. This CDR3 has 13 amino acids. The CDR3 loop is CASSLGPDEKLFF. CDR3 DNA sequence: TGTGCCAGCAGCCTCGGGCCAGATGAAAAACTGTTTTTT.